Following are 30 T cell receptor beta chains from one sample sequenced in a study of Graves' ophthalmopathy and Graves' hyperthyroidism. From RNA, the CDR3 regions of TCR beta chains were amplified and sequenced. Following a first-round RT-PCR that used HTBI primers, a second-round multiplex PCR was carried out. TCRdb redid the calling of the multiplex PCR reads with MiXCR, one entry per CDR3 protein. The data contain hundreds of thousands of distinct CDR3 sequences, roughly 21% of them singletons. What was sequenced was peripheral blood. The receptors originated from a woman younger than 30 with stable Graves' hyperthyroidism.

About this clonotype itself: It may be a read error: a sequence one base away is much more abundant. The chain recombines TRBV20-1 with TRBJ1-1; D not certain. The CDR3 consists of 13 residues. Germline V lookup: CDR1 DFQATT, CDR2 SNEGSKA (reference sequence). CDR3 loop: CSATKPLNSEAFF. The CDR3 nucleotides read TGCAGTGCAACAAAACCTTTGAACTCTGAAGCTTTCTTT.

This clonotype was observed a handful of times. The V and J genes are TRBV28 and TRBJ2-5; D may be TRBD1 (5 bases). There are 15 residues in the CDR3. Trimming cost V 8 bases and J 5 bases, with 21 bases left between them. Germline-derived CDR1 and CDR2 are MDHEN and SYDVKM. The CDR3 loop reads CASLDRKGPHETQYF. The CDR3 DNA follows: TGTGCCAGCTTGGACCGCAAGGGGCCGCACGAGACCCAGTACTTC.

This clonotype has a count of ten or more. The chain links TRBV6-5 to TRBJ2-5; D possibly corresponds to TRBD1 (6 bases). CDR3 size: 16 residues. CDR1 is MNHEY, CDR2 SVGAGI, per germline. V gave up 0 bases and J gave up 5 bases, with 16 bases separating them. In nucleotides, the CDR3 is TGTGCCAGCAGTTACTCGACGGGACACTGGGGGGAGACCCAGTACTTC. It encodes CASSYSTGHWGETQYF.

There are many counts of this clonotype. The CDR3: CASSLSGRATEAFF. The CDR3 coding sequence is TGTGCCAGCAGCTTATCGGGGCGAGCCACTGAAGCTTTCTTT. The chain is built from TRBV7-2 and TRBJ1-1; D may be TRBD1 (5 bases). The CDR3 loop spans 14 amino acids. V was cut by 2 bases and J by 4 bases, with 11 bases left in between. Per germline, CDR1 SGHTA and CDR2 FQGNSA.

This clonotype was counted many times. The chain links TRBV20-1 to TRBJ1-2, with TRBD1 matching over 10 bases. The CDR3 sequence is 14 residues long. Looked up from germline, CDR1 is DFQATT and CDR2 is SNEGSKA (reference sequence). J lost 3 bases, V lost 3 bases, and 4 bases had no gene match. This chain's CDR3 is CSASQGQGYYGYTF. Written as DNA, the CDR3 is TGCAGTGCTAGCCAGGGACAGGGGTACTATGGCTACACCTTC.

This clonotype was seen ten or more times. The chain uses TRBV6-5 and TRBJ2-7; no clear D gene. Germline lookup yields CDR1 MNHEY and CDR2 SVGAGI. V lost 4 bases and J lost 3, with 7 bases in between. The CDR3 consists of 12 residues. The CDR3 here is CASSSLNYEQYF. The CDR3 bases are TGTGCCAGCAGTTCGCTAAACTACGAGCAGTACTTC.

This clonotype was seen more than once but under ten times. J is TRBJ1-3 and V is TRBV30; D gene unclear. Germline V gene data show CDR1 as GTSNPN and CDR2 as SVGIG (reference sequence). The CDR3 runs 13 residues. CDR3 sequence reads: CASDGPLGNTIYF. CDR3 sequence (DNA): TGTGCGTCGGACGGTCCTTTGGGAAACACCATATATTTT.

The chain carries TRBV18 and TRBJ1-6; D remains ambiguous. The CDR3 is 15 residues long. Germline V gives CDR1 KGHSH, CDR2 LQKENI. The V and J ends lost 3 bases and 7 bases respectively, with 13 bases between them. The CDR3 DNA is TGTGCCAGCTCACCCTTGGCGGTGGGGAATTCACCCCTCCACTTT. This gives the protein CASSPLAVGNSPLHF. The complete variable domain, with remaining parts taken from reference TRBV18 and TRBJ1-6, reads NAGVMQNPRHLVRRRGQEARLRCSPMKGHSHVYWYRQLPEEGLKFMVYLQKENIIDESGMPKERFSAEFPKEGPSILRIQQVVRGDSAAYFCASSPLAVGNSPLHFGNGTRLTVT.

This clonotype was recorded many times. One end of the junction does not line up with germline, which may come from a read error. The chain couples TRBV7-6 to TRBJ2-4, with D perhaps TRBD1 (5 bases). Germline lookup yields CDR1 SGHVS and CDR2 FNYEAQ. The CDR3 consists of 15 residues. Here the CDR3 reads CASSPAGNVKNIKYF. DNA for the CDR3: TGTGCCAGCAGCCCAGCAGGGAATGTCAAAAACATTAAGTACTTC.

This clonotype was detected many times. At one end, the junction sequence differs from germline, possibly due to a read error. The chain combines TRBV4-1 with TRBJ1-2, with a possible D match to TRBD1 (5 bases). Germline assignment: CDR1 MGHRA and CDR2 YSYEKL. This CDR3 is 15 amino acids long. CDR3 nucleotide sequence: TGTGCCAGCAGCCAAGCCCCGGGCAGGGCGTATGGCTACACCTTC. The encoded protein is CASSQAPGRAYGYTF.

The sample holds many counts of this clonotype. The CDR3 loop reads CASSREWTDTQYF. CDR3 sequence (DNA): TGTGCCAGCAGCCGAGAGTGGACAGATACGCAGTATTTT. V usage is TRBV14 and J usage is TRBJ2-3; D gene unclear. CDR1 is SGHDN, CDR2 FVKESK, per germline. Trimming cost V 4 bases and J 3 bases, with 8 bases left between them. The CDR3 totals 13 residues.

Of note for this clonotype: Relative to the germline gene, one junction end is altered; a read error may explain this. The chain's CDR3 is CASIIPDGGPLAKNIKYF. CDR3 in DNA: TGTGCCAGCATCATACCGGATGGGGGGCCGCTAGCCAAAAACATTAAGTACTTC. V gene TRBV14 combines with J gene TRBJ2-4; either TRBD1 or TRBD2 may supply D (6 bases each). The V gene's germline CDR1 is SGHDN and CDR2 FVKESK. There are 18 residues in the CDR3.

This clonotype was found many times. The V call is TRBV24-1, the J call TRBJ1-2; 8 positions agree with TRBD1. Germline assignment: CDR1 KGHDR and CDR2 SFDVKD. Trimming at V came to 7 bases and at J to 4 bases, leaving 10 bases not matched to a gene. This CDR3 contains 15 residues. The CDR3 DNA reads as TGTGCCACCAGCGGCGACAGGGGCGCGGGCTATGGCTACACCTTC. The encoded protein is CATSGDRGAGYGYTF.

This clonotype was seen a handful of times. The V and J genes are TRBV6-5 and TRBJ1-2; possible D gene TRBD1, 6 bases. The germline gives CDR1 MNHEY, CDR2 SVGAGI. The germline V and J ends were trimmed by 2 bases and 4 bases, with 14 bases remaining between them. The CDR3 consists of 15 residues. The CDR3 sequence is CASSYGGAGSYGYTF. For the CDR3, the DNA is TGTGCCAGCAGTTACGGGGGGGCAGGGAGCTATGGCTACACCTTC.

Ten or more counts support this clonotype. The chain carries TRBV30 and TRBJ1-2; TRBD1 aligns across 8 bases. The CDR3 is made up of 13 amino acids. Germline-derived CDR1 and CDR2 are GTSNPN and SVGIG (reference sequence). Trimming removed 4 bases from V and 7 bases from J; junction bases left unmatched: 8. The CDR3 loop is CAWKQGAGGGYTF. CDR3 nucleotide sequence: TGTGCCTGGAAGCAGGGGGCGGGGGGTGGCTACACCTTC.

At least ten counts were recorded for this clonotype. The genes are TRBV7-2 and TRBJ2-5, with 7 bases lining up with TRBD2. Looked up from germline, CDR1 is SGHTA and CDR2 is FQGNSA. Losses at the gene ends were 1 base for V and 5 bases for J; bases not matched to a gene: 4. The CDR3 is 14 residues long. Here the CDR3 reads CASSLEAGVETQYF. CDR3 nucleotides: TGTGCCAGCAGCTTAGAGGCGGGAGTGGAGACCCAGTACTTC.

V is TRBV6-1 and J is TRBJ1-1; TRBD1 matches at 8 bases. After removal of 3 bases from V and 0 bases from J, the junction contained 3 bases not matched to a gene. Germline V gives CDR1 MNHNS, CDR2 SASEGT. The CDR3 runs to 15 residues. CDR3 nucleotides: TGTGCCAGCAGTGAGAGACAGGGGATGAACACTGAAGCTTTCTTT. Translation gives CASSERQGMNTEAFF.

This clonotype was detected many times. The V call is TRBV29-1, the J call TRBJ2-5; a possible D gene is TRBD2 (6 bases). CDR1 is SQVTM and CDR2 is ANQGSEA in the germline V gene. The CDR3 covers 12 residues. The V and J ends lost 4 bases and 2 bases respectively, with 8 bases between them. CDR3 amino acids: CSVAAGQETQYF. The CDR3 DNA reads TGCAGCGTTGCTGCGGGACAAGAGACCCAGTACTTC.

This clonotype showed up many times. This rearrangement joins TRBV11-2 to TRBJ2-2; 15 nucleotides align to TRBD2. Trimming at V came to 5 bases and at J to 6 bases, leaving 4 bases not matched to a gene. The CDR3 covers 16 residues. Germline loops: CDR1 SGHAT, CDR2 FQNNGV. The CDR3 sequence is CASSTGLAGGPGELFF. CDR3 nucleotides: TGTGCCAGCAGCACCGGACTAGCGGGAGGGCCCGGGGAGCTGTTTTTT.

The chain links TRBV30 to TRBJ1-5; D uncertain. Trimming stripped 4 bases from V and 0 bases from J, with 7 bases between. CDR1 and CDR2 from the germline V gene are GTSNPN and SVGIG (reference sequence). This CDR3 has 13 amino acids. The CDR3 is CAWTGDSNQPQHF. In DNA, the CDR3 is TGTGCCTGGACAGGAGATAGCAATCAGCCCCAGCATTTT.

Points on this clonotype: A read error may explain this, as a much larger clone is one base away. The conserved final phenylalanine or tryptophan is absent from the CDR3, which likely points to a read error. The V and J genes are TRBV10-1 and TRBJ2-2, with a weak D call TRBD2 (5 bases). The CDR3 is 16 amino acids. Germline V lookup: CDR1 WNHNN, CDR2 SYGVQD (reference sequence). V lost 0 bases to trimming and J lost 5 bases, with 13 bases between them. CDR3 sequence reads: CASSESRAEKTGELFL. The CDR3 DNA reads as TGCGCCAGCAGTGAGTCGCGGGCAGAAAAGACCGGGGAGCTGTTTTTG.

This clonotype was counted many times. One junction end disagrees with the germline gene, perhaps due to a read error. This chain links TRBV7-2 with TRBJ2-4; D remains ambiguous. Germline loops: CDR1 SGHTA, CDR2 FQGNSA. The CDR3 totals 12 residues. This CDR3 is CASSLGLNIKYF. The CDR3 nucleotides read TGTGCCAGCAGCTTAGGCTTGAACATTAAGTACTTC.

This clonotype showed up just a few times. A much larger clone lies a single base off, so this may be a read error. The chain combines TRBV27 with TRBJ2-4; TRBD2 agrees at 14 bases. The CDR3 is 15 residues long. The germline V gene has CDR1 MNHEY and CDR2 SMNVEV (reference sequence). The CDR3 here is CASSPPGLAGVIKYF. CDR3 coding DNA: TGTGCCAGCAGTCCCCCGGGACTAGCGGGGGTCATTAAGTACTTC.

In its sample, this clonotype was seen many times. The chain combines TRBV27 with TRBJ1-5; D might be TRBD1 (5 bases). Germline V gives CDR1 MNHEY, CDR2 SMNVEV (reference sequence). Trimming stripped 8 bases from V and 4 bases from J, with 12 bases between. CDR3 length equals 13 residues. CDR3 protein: CASGGFSNQPQHF. The CDR3, as DNA: TGTGCCAGCGGGGGTTTTAGTAATCAGCCCCAGCATTTT.

This clonotype was found many times. This sequence joins TRBV29-1 and TRBJ2-7; 8 bases map to TRBD2. After removal of 0 bases from V and 4 bases from J, the junction contained 8 bases not matched to a gene. The germline gives CDR1 SQVTM, CDR2 ANQGSEA. The CDR3 sequence is 15 residues long. This CDR3 is CSVEDSGGGRYEQYF. CDR3 in DNA: TGCAGCGTTGAAGACTCCGGGGGCGGGAGGTACGAGCAGTACTTC.

The chain combines TRBV12-3 or TRBV12-4 with TRBJ2-7; the D gene is possibly TRBD2 (6 bases). CDR3 size: 12 residues. V shed 5 bases and J shed 5 bases, with 10 bases lying between them. The CDR3 DNA sequence: TGTGCCAGCAGTGCGGGGCTTGACGAGCAGTACTTC. This translates into CASSAGLDEQYF.

This clonotype occurred many times. The chain uses TRBV12-3 or TRBV12-4 and TRBJ2-5, with 12 bases identical to TRBD2. The CDR3 sequence is 15 residues long. The junction had 1 base not matched to a gene; V was cut back by 3 bases and J by 2 bases. The CDR3 bases are TGTGCCAGCAGTTTTGGACTAGCGGGACAAGAGACCCAGTACTTC. This codes for CASSFGLAGQETQYF.

This clonotype was detected many times. The V gene is TRBV28, the J gene TRBJ2-7, with TRBD1 matching 7 bases. The CDR3 contains 13 residues. Germline V CDR1 and CDR2: MDHEN, SYDVKM. V shed 7 bases, J shed 7 bases, and the junction held 10 bases outside the gene matches. DNA of the CDR3: TGTGCCAGCACCCTAACAGGGGTCAGGGAGCAGTACTTC. This codes for CASTLTGVREQYF.

This clonotype was found many times. The chain couples TRBV5-1 to TRBJ2-5; D is unclear. The CDR3 has 13 residues. Trimming left V 0 bases short and J 3 bases short, with 6 bases between. Per the germline V gene, CDR1 is SGHRS and CDR2 is YFSETQ. CDR3 DNA: TGCGCCAGCAGCTTGGAAGCAGAAGAGACCCAGTACTTC. As protein: CASSLEAEETQYF.

This clonotype was counted a few times. The chain carries TRBV27 and TRBJ2-5, with TRBD1 matching 7 bases. Germline-derived CDR1 and CDR2 are MNHEY and SMNVEV (reference sequence). The junction had 8 bases not matched to a gene; V was cut back by 5 bases and J by 5 bases. The CDR3 loop spans 14 amino acids. The CDR3 DNA follows: TGTGCCAGCAGTCCGCGACAGGGCGGGGAGACCCAGTACTTC. The encoded protein is CASSPRQGGETQYF.